The next 29 T cell receptor beta chains were all read from a single sample in a study of blood T cell repertoires in COVID-19. Assay: immunoSEQ multiplex PCR; the TCRdb copy retains only in-frame clones and omits some. The sample has approximately 200,000 clones; about 76% are singletons. The specimen was peripheral blood. These receptors all come from a woman aged 40 to 50 with COVID-19, enrolled during active disease.

The chain couples TRBV5-8 to TRBJ1-1; D is possibly TRBD1 (6 bases). Germline CDR1 is SGHTS and CDR2 is YDEGEE. The CDR3 consists of 13 residues. V lost 1 base and J 5 bases, leaving 9 bases between the germline ends. CDR3: CASSLLRGTEAFF. The CDR3 DNA sequence: TGTGCCAGCAGCTTGTTAAGGGGGACTGAAGCTTTCTTT.

The V and J genes are TRBV6-1 and TRBJ1-2, with D unclear. In germline, CDR1 is MNHNS, CDR2 SASEGT. The length of the CDR3 is 16 residues. V gave up 1 base and J gave up 0 bases, with 12 bases separating them. The CDR3 here is CASSEVSARTNYGYTF. CDR3 DNA sequence: TGTGCCAGCAGTGAAGTGTCCGCTAGAACTAACTATGGCTACACCTTC.

This clone was observed a single time. The gene calls are TRBV10-3 and TRBJ2-3; D may be TRBD2 (6 bases). The V gene's germline CDR1 is ENHRY and CDR2 SYGVKD. Trimming stripped 3 bases from V and 0 bases from J, with 10 bases between. The CDR3 is 15 residues long. Here the CDR3 reads CAISDERASTDTQYF. The CDR3 region has the DNA TGTGCCATCAGTGACGAGCGGGCGAGCACAGATACGCAGTATTTT.

The chain is built from TRBV5-6 and TRBJ2-2; D is uncertain. V shed 2 bases and J shed 5 bases, with 4 bases lying between them. Germline values: CDR1 SGHDT, CDR2 YYEEEE. CDR3 length equals 12 residues. DNA for the CDR3: TGTGCCAGCAGCTTTTCTACCGGGGAGCTGTTTTTT. Protein product: CASSFSTGELFF.

The V call is TRBV18, the J call TRBJ2-7, with 7 bases lining up with TRBD1. The junction had 5 bases not matched to a gene; V was cut back by 4 bases and J by 2 bases. This CDR3 is built from 14 residues. Germline V lookup: CDR1 KGHSH, CDR2 LQKENI. The CDR3 sequence: CASSQRGRPYEQYF. In DNA, the CDR3 is TGTGCCAGCTCACAAAGGGGGCGACCCTACGAGCAGTACTTC.

V and J are TRBV9 and TRBJ2-3; D call uncertain. Germline CDR1 is SGDLS and CDR2 is YYNGEE. V lost 8 bases, J lost 0 bases, and 13 bases lay in between. This CDR3 is 14 amino acids long. DNA for the CDR3: TGTGCCAGTCGACTGTCCCCTAGCACAGATACGCAGTATTTT. Amino acids: CASRLSPSTDTQYF.

The genes are TRBV14 and TRBJ1-2, with 8 bases identical to TRBD1. The CDR3 loop spans 15 amino acids. CDR1 and CDR2 from the germline V gene are SGHDN and FVKESK. The ends lost 4 bases at V and 7 bases at J; junction bases unmatched: 11. The CDR3 DNA reads as TGTGCCAGCAGCCTTCACACCGGGACAGGTTTTGGCTACACCTTC. It encodes CASSLHTGTGFGYTF.

Here the CDR3 reads CASSRGQGPDTQYF. The CDR3 region has the DNA TGTGCCAGCAGTCGAGGACAGGGTCCAGATACGCAGTATTTT. The V call is TRBV27, the J call TRBJ2-3; 8 bases are a match to TRBD1. Germline CDR1 MNHEY, CDR2 SMNVEV (reference sequence). The J segment lost 4 bases and the V segment lost 5 bases, leaving 5 bases of the junction unmatched. CDR3 length equals 14 residues.

The chain joins TRBV30 to TRBJ1-2; TRBD1 is a possible D gene (6 bases). The V end lost 0 bases, the J end lost 5 bases, and 10 bases lay between the germline ends. This CDR3 region has 13 residues. Germline loops: CDR1 GTSNPN, CDR2 SVGIG (reference sequence). Written as DNA, the CDR3 is TGTGCCTGGAGTGTGGGGGCCTGGTATGGCTACACCTTC. Protein product: CAWSVGAWYGYTF.

This chain joins TRBV12-3 or TRBV12-4 and TRBJ2-5; possible D gene TRBD1, 5 bases. Trimming took 6 bases from V and 4 from J, leaving 12 bases between them. The CDR3 covers 13 residues. The CDR3 protein is CASSQGWGETQYF. CDR3 in DNA: TGTGCCAGCAGCCAGGGTTGGGGAGAGACCCAGTACTTC.

The chain recombines TRBV5-1 with TRBJ1-3, with D possibly TRBD1 on 6 matching bases. The CDR3 extends over 15 amino acids. Per the germline V gene, CDR1 is SGHRS and CDR2 is YFSETQ. Trimming shortened V by 3 bases and J by 2 bases, and 12 bases separated the two germline ends. The CDR3 reads CASSSWGTPGNTIYF. The CDR3 bases are TGCGCCAGCAGCTCTTGGGGGACACCTGGAAACACCATATATTTT.

This chain uses TRBV19 with TRBJ1-1; 7 nucleotides align to TRBD1. This CDR3 contains 15 residues. V shed 6 bases and J 0 bases; nucleotides not matched to a gene: 7. Germline V gene lookup returns CDR1 LNHDA and CDR2 SQIVND (reference sequence). The CDR3 is CASRNRQGLNTEAFF. The CDR3 bases are TGTGCCAGTAGGAACCGACAGGGATTGAACACTGAAGCTTTCTTT. Based on the CDR3 plus reference TRBV19 and TRBJ1-1, the full variable domain is DGGITQSPKYLFRKEGQNVTLSCEQNLNHDAMYWYRQDPGQGLRLIYYSQIVNDFQKGDIAEGYSVSREKKESFPLTVTSAQKNPTAFYLCASRNRQGLNTEAFFGQGTRLTVV.

This clone was detected only a few times. The rearrangement links TRBV11-1 to TRBJ1-6; D not resolved. CDR1 SGHAT and CDR2 FQDESV come from the germline V gene (reference sequence). The CDR3 has 14 amino acids. Trimming pared 4 bases from V and 3 bases from J, leaving 7 bases between. The CDR3 here is CASSSGYYNSPLHF. The CDR3 DNA sequence: TGTGCCAGCAGCTCGGGTTACTATAATTCACCCCTCCACTTT.

J is TRBJ2-2 and V is TRBV24-1; 11 bases agree with TRBD1. The V and J ends lost 5 bases and 6 bases, in that order; junction bases with no gene match: 16. The CDR3 consists of 19 residues. The germline V gene has CDR1 KGHDR and CDR2 SFDVKD. CDR3 DNA sequence: TGTGCCACCAGTGTGGGGCAAGGACAGGGGGCTTTTGGGGCCGGGGAGCTGTTTTTT. Translation: CATSVGQGQGAFGAGELFF.

The chain uses TRBV30 and TRBJ1-5, with D unresolved. V lost 2 bases to trimming and J lost 1 base, with 6 bases between them. CDR3 size: 13 residues. The germline gives CDR1 GTSNPN, CDR2 SVGIG (reference sequence). The DNA of the CDR3 is TGTGCCTGGAGTACTAGGAGCAATCAGCCCCAGCATTTT. Translation gives CAWSTRSNQPQHF.

V and J are TRBV7-2 and TRBJ2-7; 7 bases match TRBD2. The CDR3 runs to 14 residues. J gave up 2 bases and V 5 bases, and 6 bases lay outside the gene matches. Germline V gives CDR1 SGHTA, CDR2 FQGNSA. CDR3 amino acids: CASSLSSGTYEQYF. CDR3 bases: TGTGCCAGCAGCCTCTCTAGCGGAACCTACGAGCAGTACTTC.

Comment on this clone: Just one base apart from a much larger clone, this may be a read error. The chain joins TRBV11-3 to TRBJ2-7; 10 bases match TRBD2. The ends lost 2 bases at V and 2 bases at J; junction bases unmatched: 0. Germline V gives CDR1 SGHNT, CDR2 YENEEA. The CDR3 sequence is 14 residues long. CDR3 residues: CASSLSGGAYEQYF. The CDR3 region has the DNA TGTGCCAGCAGCTTAAGCGGGGGGGCCTACGAGCAGTACTTC.

The chain is built from TRBV29-1 and TRBJ2-7; 8 bases align to TRBD1. This CDR3 has 14 amino acids. The trim removed 6 bases at V and 2 bases at J, leaving 9 bases unmatched. Germline V gene lookup returns CDR1 SQVTM and CDR2 ANQGSEA. CDR3 nucleotides: TGCAGCGTGGCTCGACAGGGGTCCCCCTACGAGCAGTACTTC. Translated, it gives CSVARQGSPYEQYF.

V is TRBV4-2 and J is TRBJ2-7; D possibly corresponds to TRBD1 (6 bases). CDR1 is LGHNA and CDR2 is YNFKEQ in the germline V gene. Trimming pared 4 bases from V and 0 bases from J, leaving 13 bases between. The CDR3 has 15 residues. The CDR3 DNA follows: TGTGCCAGCAGCCTACCGGACAGCTCCTCCTACGAGCAGTACTTC. Translation gives CASSLPDSSSYEQYF.

The chain joins TRBV4-3 to TRBJ2-1, with 7 bases aligning to TRBD2. This CDR3 comprises 16 residues. The ends lost 1 base at V and 2 bases at J; junction bases unmatched: 5. Germline V gene sequence: CDR1 LGHNA, CDR2 YSLEER. The CDR3 is CASSQVRGVAYNEQFF. In nucleotides, the CDR3 is TGCGCCAGCAGCCAAGTTCGGGGGGTCGCCTACAATGAGCAGTTCTTC.

The V call is TRBV19, the J call TRBJ2-2; 7 positions match TRBD1. Germline CDR1 LNHDA, CDR2 SQIVND (reference sequence). This CDR3 is built from 15 residues. Trimming took 7 bases from V and 2 from J; bases not matched to a gene: 7. For the CDR3, the DNA is TGTGCCAGTATAGGAGCAGGGGGAAACACCGGGGAGCTGTTTTTT. Its translation: CASIGAGGNTGELFF.

The rearrangement joins TRBV5-1 to TRBJ2-1; no firm D call. Trimming cost V 0 bases and J 4 bases, with 5 bases left between them. The CDR3 spans 13 residues. Germline V gives CDR1 SGHRS, CDR2 YFSETQ. CDR3: CASSLGSYNEQFF. CDR3 nucleotide sequence: TGCGCCAGCAGCTTGGGGAGTTACAATGAGCAGTTCTTC.

The chain joins TRBV18 to TRBJ1-3, with D perhaps TRBD1 (6 bases). CDR3 length equals 15 residues. The germline V and J ends were trimmed by 1 base and 0 bases, with 7 bases remaining between them. The germline CDR1 and CDR2 sequences are KGHSH and LQKENI. As DNA, the CDR3 is TGTGCCAGCTCACCACAGGGGGTCTCTGGAAACACCATATATTTT. It codes for CASSPQGVSGNTIYF.

This clone was found once. The chain couples TRBV7-9 to TRBJ1-6; 7 positions match TRBD1. Germline CDR1 is SEHNR and CDR2 is FQNEAQ (reference sequence). The CDR3 is made up of 16 amino acids. V shed 5 bases and J 4 bases; nucleotides not matched to a gene: 8. Here the CDR3 reads CASSLVSGGYNSPLHF. Written as DNA, the CDR3 is TGTGCCAGCAGCCTCGTGTCAGGGGGATATAATTCACCCCTCCACTTT.

This chain links TRBV19 with TRBJ2-1; 14 bases line up with TRBD2. This CDR3 region has 18 residues. CDR1 is LNHDA, CDR2 SQIVND, per germline (reference sequence). With V trimmed by 6 bases and J by 5 bases, 12 bases remained unmatched. The CDR3 loop is CASSSSRLAGGAHNEQFF. Here the CDR3 DNA reads TGTGCCAGTAGCTCATCTAGACTAGCGGGAGGGGCCCACAATGAGCAGTTCTTC.

The CDR3 reads CASSREGKYNEQFF. The CDR3 DNA reads TGTGCCAGCAGCCGGGAGGGGAAGTACAATGAGCAGTTCTTC. The chain carries TRBV7-9 and TRBJ2-1; 8 bases line up with TRBD2. The CDR3 contains 14 residues. Trimming removed 5 bases from V and 4 bases from J; junction bases left unmatched: 4. The germline CDR1 and CDR2 sequences are SEHNR and FQNEAQ (reference sequence). The full variable domain, its missing parts supplied by reference TRBV7-9 and TRBJ2-1, is DTGVSQNPRHKITKRGQNVTFRCDPISEHNRLYWYRQTLGQGPEFLTYFQNEAQLEKSRLLSDRFSAERPKGSFSTLEIQRTEQGDSAMYLCASSREGKYNEQFFGPGTRLTVL.

V is TRBV30 and J is TRBJ2-3, with 7 bases matching TRBD1. Germline CDR1 and CDR2: GTSNPN and SVGIG (reference sequence). The CDR3 sequence is 12 residues long. V lost 5 bases to trimming and J lost 2 bases; unmatched junction nucleotides: 1. CDR3 loop: CAWDRDTDTQYF. CDR3 coding DNA: TGTGCCTGGGACAGGGACACAGATACGCAGTATTTT.

V gene TRBV5-8 combines with J gene TRBJ1-2, with 7 bases identical to TRBD1. The V gene end was trimmed by 3 bases and the J gene end by 4 bases; junction bases not matched to a gene: 9. The CDR3 extends over 15 amino acids. Germline CDR1 SGHTS, CDR2 YDEGEE. The CDR3 DNA follows: TGTGCCAGCAGCTGGGCCGACAGGGCCCTCTATGGCTACACCTTC. As protein: CASSWADRALYGYTF.

The CDR3 DNA reads TGTGCCAGCAGCTTAGGGGGGGCAGATACGCAGTATTTT. Translating it yields CASSLGGADTQYF. The rearrangement uses TRBV7-7 and TRBJ2-3, with D possibly being TRBD2 (6 bases). CDR3 length equals 13 residues. The germline V gene encodes CDR1 SSHAT and CDR2 FNYEAQ (reference sequence). With 1 base removed from V and 4 bases from J, the gap between germline ends came to 6 bases.